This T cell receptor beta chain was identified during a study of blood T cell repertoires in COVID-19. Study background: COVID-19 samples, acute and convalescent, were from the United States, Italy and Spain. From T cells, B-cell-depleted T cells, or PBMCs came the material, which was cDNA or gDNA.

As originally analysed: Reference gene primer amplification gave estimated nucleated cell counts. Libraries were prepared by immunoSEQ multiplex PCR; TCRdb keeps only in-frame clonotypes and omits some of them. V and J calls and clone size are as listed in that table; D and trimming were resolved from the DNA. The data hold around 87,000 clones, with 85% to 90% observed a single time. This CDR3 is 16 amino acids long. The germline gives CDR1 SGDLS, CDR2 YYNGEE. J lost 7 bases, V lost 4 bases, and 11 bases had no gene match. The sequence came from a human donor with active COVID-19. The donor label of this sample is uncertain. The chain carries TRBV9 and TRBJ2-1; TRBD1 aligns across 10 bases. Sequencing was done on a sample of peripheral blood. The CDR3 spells CASSRAGTGVENEQFF. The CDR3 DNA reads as TGTGCCAGCAGCAGAGCCGGGACAGGGGTGGAAAATGAGCAGTTCTTC.